This TCR beta chain was retrieved from a study of T-cell reconstitution after alpha-beta-depleted transplantation in children. Germline V gene data show CDR1 as SGHAT and CDR2 as FQNNGV. J lost 0 bases, V lost 4 bases, and 7 bases had no gene match. There are 18 residues in the CDR3. This sample's TCRbeta library carried unique molecular identifier barcodes. TCRdb ran MiXCR on the PCR reads and lists one entry per CDR3 protein. Seen here are hundreds of thousands of distinct CDR3 sequences, approximately 12% observed once, and the top ten hold 2% to 2.5%. The study's findings and limits: Some patients owed their high day-60 TCRbeta diversity to surviving recipient T cells and thymic progenitors. After transplant, at about two months, alpha-beta T cells were reportedly derived from several hundred expanded graft clones. Diversity and T-cell counts at one year after transplant derived mostly from new T cells.

As concerns this clonotype: No antigen is known for it.

The sequence was obtained from a male patient aged 10-17 years who had a stem cell transplant for acute myeloid leukemia, so the T cells may come from the graft donor. This material consisted of PBMCs, mostly from graft donor cells, taken 360 days after TCRalphabeta/CD19-depleted stem cell transplant. The genes are TRBV11-2 and TRBJ2-2, with 11 bases identical to TRBD2. CDR3 amino acids: CASSSYSGLAANTGELFF. The DNA of the CDR3 is TGTGCCAGCAGCTCCTACTCGGGACTAGCGGCGAACACCGGGGAGCTGTTTTTT.